Below are 22 T cell receptor beta chains sequenced from a single sample in a study of CD8 T cells in Susac syndrome. Random hexamers were used to reverse transcribe the RNA input (about 0.5 to 1 ug). TCRdb analysed the immunoSEQ multiplex PCR reads with MiXCR anew, one entry per CDR3 protein. The repertoire holds approximately 79,000 distinct CDR3 sequences, with 85% to 95% as singletons. Material: CD8+ T cells from PBMCs. The source is a human donor with Susac syndrome.

In this sample, this clonotype turned up a few times. The rearrangement links TRBV19 to TRBJ2-7; TRBD2 matches 10 bases. Per germline, CDR1 LNHDA and CDR2 SQIVND (reference sequence). The CDR3 length is 16 residues. V was pared by 9 bases and J by 0 bases, with 11 bases of the junction left unmatched. CDR3 residues: CASGLAAPLSSYEQYF. DNA for the CDR3: TGTGCCAGCGGACTAGCGGCCCCTCTAAGCTCCTACGAGCAGTACTTC.

The rearrangement links TRBV5-5 to TRBJ1-2; weak D call: TRBD1 (6 bases). CDR1 and CDR2 from the germline V gene are SGHKS and YYEKEE (reference sequence). CDR3 length equals 16 residues. Trimming shortened V by 4 bases and J by 4 bases, and 20 bases separated the two germline ends. DNA of the CDR3: TGTGCCAGCAGCCCTCTGGACAGCCAACATATCTATGGCTACACCTTC. Residues: CASSPLDSQHIYGYTF.

The chain couples TRBV12-3 or TRBV12-4 to TRBJ1-6, with D possibly TRBD1 on 5 matching bases. The CDR3 runs 16 residues. V lost 6 bases to trimming and J lost 3 bases, with 15 bases between them. CDR3 loop: CASRERRGDYNSPLHF. CDR3 DNA sequence: TGTGCCAGCAGAGAAAGGCGGGGGGACTATAATTCACCCCTCCACTTT.

The V call is TRBV3-1, the J call TRBJ1-1; no clear D. V gave up 7 bases and J gave up 10 bases, with 16 bases separating them. This CDR3 comprises 12 residues. CDR1 is LGHDT and CDR2 is YNNKEL in the germline V gene (reference sequence). The CDR3: CASTLTGSRAFF. The CDR3 nucleotides read TGTGCCAGCACACTGACGGGCAGTCGAGCTTTCTTT. The entire variable domain, with the rest obtained from reference TRBV3-1 and TRBJ1-1, is as follows: DTAVSQTPKYLVTQMGNDKSIKCEQNLGHDTMYWYKQDSKKFLKIMFSYNNKELIINETVPNRFSPKSPDKAHLNLHINSLELGDSAVYFCASTLTGSRAFFGQGTRLTVV.

The genes are TRBV5-1 and TRBJ2-1; 7 bases are a match to TRBD2. V dropped 3 bases and J dropped 8; count of bases not matched to a gene: 11. From germline, CDR1 is SGHRS and CDR2 YFSETQ. CDR3 length: 15 amino acids. The CDR3 bases are TGCGCCAGCAGCTACGGACTAGTAGGGGTTTATGAGCAGTTCTTC. It encodes CASSYGLVGVYEQFF. Variable domain in full (rest from reference TRBV5-1 and TRBJ2-1): KAGVTQTPRYLIKTRGQQVTLSCSPISGHRSVSWYQQTPGQGLQFLFEYFSETQRNKGNFPGRFSGRQFSNSRSEMNVSTLELGDSALYLCASSYGLVGVYEQFFGPGTRLTVL.

The rearrangement uses TRBV2 and TRBJ2-3; TRBD2 aligns across 7 bases. Germline V gene lookup returns CDR1 SNHLY and CDR2 FYNNEI. J gave up 0 bases and V 7 bases, and 4 bases lay outside the gene matches. The CDR3 extends over 14 amino acids. The CDR3 here is CASKAGSSTDTQYF. In DNA form, the CDR3 reads TGTGCCAGCAAAGCGGGGTCTAGCACAGATACGCAGTATTTT.

This clonotype has only one observation. This chain joins TRBV11-2 and TRBJ2-2; D remains ambiguous. V was trimmed by 5 bases and J by 6 bases, leaving 10 bases between them. Per germline, CDR1 SGHAT and CDR2 FQNNGV. The CDR3 runs 13 residues. The CDR3 spells CASSIPEAGELFF. In nucleotides, the CDR3 is TGTGCCAGCAGCATCCCCGAGGCCGGGGAGCTGTTTTTT.

The V and J genes are TRBV3-1 and TRBJ1-2; D is uncertain. This CDR3 comprises 14 residues. The germline gives CDR1 LGHDT, CDR2 YNNKEL (reference sequence). V lost 0 bases and J lost 8, with 13 bases in between. The CDR3 DNA follows: TGTGCCAGCAGCCAAGATCGGGCAGTTGACGGCTACACCTTC. Translating gives CASSQDRAVDGYTF.

The V call is TRBV6-2 or TRBV6-3, the J call TRBJ1-1, with D unresolved. The V gene lost 3 bases and the J gene lost 3 bases, with 8 bases spanning the gap. Germline V gene data show CDR1 as MNHEY and CDR2 as SVGEGT. The CDR3 extends over 13 amino acids. The CDR3 nucleotides read TGTGCCAGCAGTTATTCGAAAGACACTGAAGCTTTCTTT. It translates to CASSYSKDTEAFF.

CDR3 residues: CASSLSYRSSGNTIYF. CDR3 bases: TGCGCCAGCAGCTTGAGCTATCGGAGCTCTGGAAACACCATATATTTT. The chain recombines TRBV5-1 with TRBJ1-3; D is uncertain. CDR1 and CDR2 (germline): SGHRS, YFSETQ. V was trimmed by 1 base and J by 0 bases, leaving 11 bases between them. The CDR3 runs 16 residues. Filled out from reference TRBV5-1 and TRBJ1-3, the complete variable domain reads KAGVTQTPRYLIKTRGQQVTLSCSPISGHRSVSWYQQTPGQGLQFLFEYFSETQRNKGNFPGRFSGRQFSNSRSEMNVSTLELGDSALYLCASSLSYRSSGNTIYFGEGSWLTVV.

This clonotype was detected only once. The chain employs TRBV28 and TRBJ2-7; 7 bases are shared with TRBD1. The V gene end was trimmed by 7 bases and the J gene end by 3 bases; junction bases not matched to a gene: 9. This CDR3 has 14 amino acids. Germline V gene sequence: CDR1 MDHEN, CDR2 SYDVKM. The CDR3 DNA follows: TGTGCCAGCATCCCGGGACAGAGCCGCTACGAGCAGTACTTC. It encodes CASIPGQSRYEQYF.

This clonotype has only one observation. The chain recombines TRBV27 with TRBJ2-1, with 8 bases that match TRBD1. After removal of 7 bases from V and 8 bases from J, the junction contained 10 bases not matched to a gene. Germline values: CDR1 MNHEY, CDR2 SMNVEV (reference sequence). CDR3 size: 14 residues. The chain's CDR3 is CASTRTGTADEQFF. The CDR3 DNA sequence: TGTGCCAGCACCCGGACAGGGACTGCTGATGAGCAGTTCTTC.

This chain uses TRBV6-5 with TRBJ2-7, with 10 bases fitting TRBD1. V was pared by 6 bases and J by 6 bases, with 8 bases of the junction left unmatched. Germline V gene lookup returns CDR1 MNHEY and CDR2 SVGAGI. This CDR3 is 14 amino acids long. This CDR3 reads CASSPGQGGTEQYF. DNA for the CDR3: TGTGCCAGCAGCCCCGGACAGGGGGGTACCGAGCAGTACTTC.

A few counts support this clonotype. The rearrangement links TRBV6-5 to TRBJ1-2, with no clear D. Germline CDR1 reads MNHEY; CDR2 reads SVGAGI. Trimming removed 4 bases from V and 6 bases from J, with 15 bases in between. This CDR3 has 14 residues. CDR3 DNA sequence: TGTGCCAGCAGTTCAAAGACGGGGAATGATGGCTACACCTTC. The encoded protein is CASSSKTGNDGYTF.

The chain joins TRBV12-3 or TRBV12-4 to TRBJ1-2; a possible D gene is TRBD1 (5 bases). Between the trimmed V and J ends, which lost 5 bases and 5 bases, there was a span of 12 bases. This CDR3 region has 13 residues. CDR3 sequence reads: CASSPWTIYGYTF. In DNA, the CDR3 is TGTGCCAGCAGTCCTTGGACAATTTATGGCTACACCTTC.

This clonotype has only a few counts. V is TRBV7-9 and J is TRBJ1-1; D is perhaps TRBD1 (5 bases). V shed 0 bases and J shed 6 bases, with 23 bases lying between them. This CDR3 comprises 18 residues. CDR1 and CDR2 (germline): SEHNR, FQNEAQ (reference sequence). CDR3 in DNA: TGTGCCAGCAGCTTAGCTCGTAGCTTCGGAGGGGATGGCGCTGAAGCTTTCTTT. Protein sequence: CASSLARSFGGDGAEAFF.

The rearrangement joins TRBV2 to TRBJ2-7, with D possibly called TRBD1 or TRBD2 (5 bases each). CDR1 is SNHLY and CDR2 is FYNNEI in the germline V gene. Deletions cut 6 bases from V and 4 bases from J, with 19 bases between. The CDR3 has 15 amino acids. The CDR3 spells CASRARPPEGYEQYF. The CDR3 coding sequence is TGTGCCAGCAGGGCGCGGCCACCCGAGGGGTACGAGCAGTACTTC. The entire variable domain, with the rest obtained from reference TRBV2 and TRBJ2-7, is as follows: EPEVTQTPSHQVTQMGQEVILRCVPISNHLYFYWYRQILGQKVEFLVSFYNNEISEKSEIFDDQFSVERPDGSNFTLKIRSTKLEDSAMYFCASRARPPEGYEQYFGPGTRLTVT.

The chain employs TRBV7-9 and TRBJ1-4; D not resolved. The CDR3 extends over 18 amino acids. V was shortened by 5 bases and J by 0 bases, with 19 bases between the two germline ends. CDR1 and CDR2 (germline): SEHNR, FQNEAQ (reference sequence). CDR3 residues: CASSGFMVPQATNEKLFF. The CDR3 bases are TGTGCCAGCAGCGGGTTCATGGTCCCACAAGCAACTAATGAAAAACTGTTTTTT.

V gene TRBV4-2 combines with J gene TRBJ2-6; 8 bases map to TRBD2. The ends lost 4 bases at V and 6 bases at J; junction bases unmatched: 5. CDR3 size: 15 residues. CDR1 and CDR2 (germline): LGHNA, YNFKEQ. The CDR3 sequence is CASSLPGGEANVLTF. Here the CDR3 DNA reads TGTGCCAGCAGCCTCCCCGGGGGGGAGGCCAACGTCCTGACTTTC.

The gene calls are TRBV5-1 and TRBJ1-2, with no clear D. Germline CDR1 is SGHRS and CDR2 is YFSETQ. The V end lost 0 bases, the J end lost 6 bases, and 15 bases lay between the germline ends. CDR3 length: 15 residues. CDR3 DNA sequence: TGCGCCAGCAGCTTGGATGACATCGTCGGTGATGGCTACACCTTC. Translated: CASSLDDIVGDGYTF.

This chain joins TRBV18 and TRBJ1-5; D call uncertain. There are 13 residues in the CDR3. CDR1 is KGHSH, CDR2 LQKENI, per germline. Trimming removed 3 bases from V and 7 bases from J, with 10 bases in between. The CDR3 spells CASSPPSGQPQHF. As DNA, the CDR3 is TGTGCCAGCTCACCTCCCTCAGGACAGCCCCAGCATTTT.

The CDR3 DNA sequence: TGTGCCAGCAGCGCCGCCGGAGAAAAACTGTTTTTT. This translates into CASSAAGEKLFF. This chain connects TRBV9 to TRBJ1-4; D is unresolved. The V end was cut by 3 bases, the J end by 8 bases, with 8 bases between. The CDR3 contains 12 residues. Germline CDR1 SGDLS, CDR2 YYNGEE.